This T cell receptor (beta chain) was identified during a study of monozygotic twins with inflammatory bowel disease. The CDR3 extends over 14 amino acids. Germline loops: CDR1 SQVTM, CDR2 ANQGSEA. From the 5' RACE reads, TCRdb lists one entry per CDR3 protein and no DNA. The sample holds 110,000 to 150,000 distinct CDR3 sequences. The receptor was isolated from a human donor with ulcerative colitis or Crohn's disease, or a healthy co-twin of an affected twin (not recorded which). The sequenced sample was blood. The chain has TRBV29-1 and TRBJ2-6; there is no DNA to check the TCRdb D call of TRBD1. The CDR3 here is CSVGDVSGANVLTF.